This TCR beta chain appears in the sequencing data of a study of cytomegalovirus exposure and HLA in healthy donors. Turning to the study itself: Roughly 77 million unique TCRs from HLA-typed donors made up an early data release.

CDR3 length: 15 residues. The germline gives CDR1 MNHNY, CDR2 SVGAGI (reference sequence). Trimming removed 6 bases from V and 8 bases from J; junction bases left unmatched: 11. In the PCR, 60 Vbeta and 13 Jbeta primers were used. Libraries were prepared by immunoSEQ multiplex PCR; TCRdb keeps only in-frame clonotypes and omits some of them. The sample consists of about 200,000 clones, roughly an eighth of them appearing once. This clone was seen a handful of times. Antigen unknown. Study-level results: Cytomegalovirus-associated TCR beta chains were listed, numbering 150 to 200. For TCR beta chains, V- and J-gene trimming was later linked to a missense DCLRE1C variant. Associated with HLA alleles at 0.05 false discovery rate in a later analysis were around 17,000 TCR beta sequences.

The sequenced material came from PBMCs. The V call is TRBV6-6, the J call TRBJ1-5; 9 positions agree with TRBD1. This TCR came from a man aged 45-65 years in good health and CMV-seropositive. CDR3 region: CASRVGTGNGEPQHF. DNA for the CDR3: TGTGCCAGCAGGGTCGGGACAGGGAACGGGGAGCCCCAGCATTTT.